This T cell receptor (beta chain) was found in a study of cytomegalovirus exposure and HLA in healthy donors. Profiled with immunoSEQ multiplex PCR; TCRdb holds only in-frame clones, not every one. The data contain more than 55,000 clones, roughly 90% of them singletons. Germline loops: CDR1 LNHDA, CDR2 SQIVND (reference sequence). V was clipped by 7 bases and J by 6 bases; unmatched bases: 12. The CDR3 is 16 residues long. This clone qualifies as medium-sized. This receptor was obtained from a woman younger than 35 in good health and CMV-seronegative. Sample: PBMCs. The V gene is TRBV19, the J gene TRBJ2-5; 12 positions match TRBD2. The CDR3 DNA reads as TGTGCCAGTACCGAAGGGGCTAGCGGGGGGGGAAAGACCCAGTACTTC. Its protein product is CASTEGASGGGKTQYF. Complete variable domain (other parts from reference TRBV19 and TRBJ2-5): DGGITQSPKYLFRKEGQNVTLSCEQNLNHDAMYWYRQDPGQGLRLIYYSQIVNDFQKGDIAEGYSVSREKKESFPLTVTSAQKNPTAFYLCASTEGASGGGKTQYFGPGTRLLVL.